The rows below give T cell receptor beta chains drawn from one sample of a study of blood T cell repertoires in COVID-19. Clones were read by immunoSEQ multiplex PCR, and TCRdb kept only the in-frame ones, dropping some. Found here are 250,000 to 300,000 clones, 88% of them singletons; the top ten hold approximately 10%. Specimen: peripheral blood. The receptors stem from a woman between 25 and 40 years old with COVID-19, enrolled during active disease. The CDR3 runs from the conserved cysteine through the conserved F or W. Only part of the rows carry a size: once, few, many, or a class if the clone is expanded.

v_call: TRBV5-1; clone_size: -; j_call: TRBJ1-2; cdr3_aa: CASSPAQGVVGYTF
v_call: TRBV24-1; clone_size: -; j_call: TRBJ2-2; cdr3_aa: CATTPGVANTGELFF
v_call: TRBV7-2; clone_size: -; j_call: TRBJ2-7; cdr3_aa: CASSARTGGTYEQYF
v_call: TRBV4-1; clone_size: -; j_call: TRBJ1-6; cdr3_aa: CASSLRLGALENSPLHF
v_call: TRBV7-3; clone_size: -; j_call: TRBJ2-2; cdr3_aa: CASSELTHPNGELFF
v_call: TRBV6-6; clone_size: -; j_call: TRBJ2-2; cdr3_aa: CASTEGPNTGELFF
v_call: TRBV5-1; clone_size: -; j_call: TRBJ2-3; cdr3_aa: CASSLVAGTHSTDTQYF
v_call: TRBV2; clone_size: -; j_call: TRBJ1-1; cdr3_aa: CASTLGLSGNTEAFF
v_call: TRBV24-1; clone_size: -; j_call: TRBJ2-6; cdr3_aa: CATSENREPGANVLTF
v_call: TRBV28; clone_size: -; j_call: TRBJ1-2; cdr3_aa: CASSFGKVNGYTF
v_call: TRBV28; clone_size: -; j_call: TRBJ1-3; cdr3_aa: CASSFRQGRRNTIYF
v_call: TRBV6-1; clone_size: -; j_call: TRBJ1-1; cdr3_aa: CASSDRDRNTEAFF
v_call: TRBV19; clone_size: -; j_call: TRBJ1-4; cdr3_aa: CASRPNRDRGNEKLFF
v_call: TRBV10-3; clone_size: -; j_call: TRBJ2-1; cdr3_aa: CAITTGTSGFNEQFF
v_call: TRBV18; clone_size: -; j_call: TRBJ1-6; cdr3_aa: CASSPTGTGERSPLHF
v_call: TRBV28; clone_size: -; j_call: TRBJ1-1; cdr3_aa: CASSLARGRYTEAFF
v_call: TRBV5-1; clone_size: once; j_call: TRBJ2-3; cdr3_aa: CASRARRGTDTQYF
v_call: TRBV11-2; clone_size: -; j_call: TRBJ1-3; cdr3_aa: CASSPFGNTIYF
v_call: TRBV2; clone_size: -; j_call: TRBJ2-7; cdr3_aa: CASSGLAYEQYF
v_call: TRBV28; clone_size: -; j_call: TRBJ2-7; cdr3_aa: CASSLLTPGSSYEQYF
v_call: TRBV19; clone_size: -; j_call: TRBJ1-1; cdr3_aa: CASSISGLMAFF
v_call: TRBV7-6; clone_size: -; j_call: TRBJ2-5; cdr3_aa: CASSPGVPASGRAETQYF
v_call: TRBV10-2; clone_size: -; j_call: TRBJ2-3; cdr3_aa: CASSGTQTGTTDTQYF
v_call: TRBV24-1; clone_size: -; j_call: TRBJ2-2; cdr3_aa: CATSAEPNTGELFF
v_call: TRBV3-1/TRBV3-2; clone_size: -; j_call: TRBJ1-2; cdr3_aa: CASSQATSAEGYTF
v_call: TRBV30; clone_size: -; j_call: TRBJ2-1; cdr3_aa: CAWSVGLAGYNEQFF
v_call: TRBV28; clone_size: -; j_call: TRBJ2-1; cdr3_aa: CASSSLVRGVYNEQFF
v_call: TRBV10-3; clone_size: -; j_call: TRBJ2-1; cdr3_aa: CAISSPAGSSYNEQFF
v_call: TRBV4-1; clone_size: once; j_call: TRBJ2-1; cdr3_aa: CASSQEAGRVGEQFF